One and the same sample provided the 18 T cell receptor beta chains below, sequenced in a study of CD8 T cells in Susac syndrome. Reverse transcription of roughly 0.45 to 1 ug RNA used random hexamers. TCRdb re-called the immunoSEQ multiplex PCR reads with MiXCR, one entry per CDR3 protein. This table has 130,000 or so distinct CDR3 sequences, 85% to 95% appearing once. Sequences were obtained from CD4+ T cells from PBMCs. The receptors stem from a human donor in good health.

The V and J genes are TRBV27 and TRBJ1-5, with D tentatively TRBD1 (5 bases). Trimming shortened V by 2 bases and J by 4 bases, and 12 bases separated the two germline ends. Looked up from germline, CDR1 is MNHEY and CDR2 is SMNVEV (reference sequence). The CDR3 runs to 15 residues. CDR3 in amino acids: CASSLGGSGNQPQHF. Here the CDR3 DNA reads TGTGCCAGCAGTTTAGGGGGTTCTGGGAATCAGCCCCAGCATTTT.

The chain recombines TRBV7-3 with TRBJ1-1; 7 bases agree with TRBD1. The ends lost 1 base at V and 1 base at J; junction bases unmatched: 9. This CDR3 contains 17 residues. Germline CDR1 reads SGHTA; CDR2 reads FQGTGA. The CDR3: CASSLSGAGGANTEAFF. In nucleotides, the CDR3 is TGTGCCAGCAGCTTAAGTGGGGCAGGGGGGGCGAACACTGAAGCTTTCTTT. Full variable domain (rest looked up from reference TRBV7-3 and TRBJ1-1): GAGVSQTPSNKVTEKGKYVELRCDPISGHTALYWYRQSLGQGPEFLIYFQGTGAADDSGLPNDRFFAVRPEGSVSTLKIQRTERGDSAVYLCASSLSGAGGANTEAFFGQGTRLTVV.

This clonotype has only one observation. V is TRBV20-1 and J is TRBJ2-1; TRBD2 matches at 8 bases. The CDR3 length is 14 residues. Germline CDR1 reads DFQATT; CDR2 reads SNEGSKA (reference sequence). V was pared by 3 bases and J by 2 bases, with 3 bases of the junction left unmatched. The DNA for the CDR3 is TGCAGTGCTAGTGTTAGCGGGACCTACAATGAGCAGTTCTTC. Translated, it gives CSASVSGTYNEQFF.

CDR3 in amino acids: CASSHAGTGGREQYF. In nucleotides, the CDR3 is TGCGCCAGCAGCCATGCCGGGACAGGGGGCCGCGAGCAGTACTTC. The J gene is TRBJ2-7, the V gene TRBV5-1, with 12 positions matching TRBD1. The J segment lost 6 bases and the V segment lost 4 bases, leaving 8 bases of the junction unmatched. Looked up from germline, CDR1 is SGHRS and CDR2 is YFSETQ. This CDR3 is 15 amino acids long.

The chain uses TRBV5-1 and TRBJ2-1; 12 bases fit TRBD2. Looked up from germline, CDR1 is SGHRS and CDR2 is YFSETQ. This CDR3 has 15 residues. The trim removed 4 bases at V and 3 bases at J, leaving 2 bases unmatched. CDR3 DNA: TGCGCCAGCAGCACGACTAGCGGGAGCTACAATGAGCAGTTCTTC. It specifies CASSTTSGSYNEQFF.

CDR3: CASSKGGGYEQYF. CDR3 nucleotide sequence: TGTGCCAGTAGTAAGGGTGGGGGCTACGAGCAGTACTTC. V usage is TRBV19 and J usage is TRBJ2-7; D might be TRBD1 or TRBD2, each matching 5 bases. The CDR3 loop spans 13 amino acids. CDR1 and CDR2 (germline): LNHDA, SQIVND (reference sequence). With 4 bases removed from V and 3 bases from J, the gap between germline ends came to 10 bases.

This clonotype appeared a single time. The chain has TRBV7-2 and TRBJ2-1; 9 bases are a match to TRBD2. This CDR3 spans 15 amino acids. Germline CDR1 and CDR2: SGHTA and FQGNSA. Trimming at V came to 0 bases and at J to 8 bases, leaving 5 bases not matched to a gene. The CDR3 DNA sequence: TGTGCCAGCAGCTTAGCTAGCGGGAGTGGGTATGAGCAGTTCTTC. Encoded protein: CASSLASGSGYEQFF.

V usage is TRBV3-1 and J usage is TRBJ1-1; D is possibly TRBD1 (5 bases). Trimming shortened V by 1 base and J by 1 base, and 7 bases separated the two germline ends. The CDR3 sequence is 14 residues long. Germline assignment: CDR1 LGHDT and CDR2 YNNKEL (reference sequence). CDR3 coding DNA: TGTGCCAGCAGCCAAGTGGACAAGAACACTGAAGCTTTCTTT. Protein sequence: CASSQVDKNTEAFF.

This chain joins TRBV4-2 and TRBJ1-4; D perhaps matches TRBD1 (5 bases). Germline CDR1 and CDR2: LGHNA and YNFKEQ. The CDR3 extends over 14 amino acids. V lost 0 bases and J 7 bases, leaving 9 bases between the germline ends. The CDR3 region is CASSQEGGAEKLFF. In nucleotides, the CDR3 is TGTGCCAGCAGCCAAGAGGGTGGGGCTGAAAAACTGTTTTTT.

The V and J genes are TRBV12-5 and TRBJ1-1; D is unresolved. The CDR3 has 12 residues. Trimming left V 2 bases short and J 6 bases short, with 7 bases between. The V gene's germline CDR1 is LGHNT and CDR2 FRNRAP. This chain's CDR3 is CASGLWQSEAFF. CDR3 bases: TGTGCTAGTGGTTTGTGGCAATCTGAAGCTTTCTTT.

The V and J genes are TRBV3-1 and TRBJ2-6, with TRBD1 matching 7 bases. Germline-derived CDR1 and CDR2 are LGHDT and YNNKEL (reference sequence). This CDR3 is 16 amino acids long. With V trimmed by 2 bases and J by 11 bases, 12 bases remained unmatched. The CDR3 here is CASSQYSDRAKYVLTF. In nucleotides, the CDR3 is TGTGCCAGCAGCCAATACTCCGACAGGGCGAAGTACGTCCTGACTTTC. The entire variable domain, with the rest obtained from reference TRBV3-1 and TRBJ2-6, is as follows: DTAVSQTPKYLVTQMGNDKSIKCEQNLGHDTMYWYKQDSKKFLKIMFSYNNKELIINETVPNRFSPKSPDKAHLNLHINSLELGDSAVYFCASSQYSDRAKYVLTFGAGSRLTVL.

The chain uses TRBV5-6 and TRBJ2-5, with 7 bases aligning to TRBD2. Trimming at V came to 7 bases and at J to 5 bases, leaving 11 bases not matched to a gene. Germline CDR1 SGHDT, CDR2 YYEEEE. This CDR3 contains 14 residues. This CDR3 reads CASLFSGGGETQYF. The CDR3 region has the DNA TGTGCCAGCCTTTTCTCGGGAGGAGGGGAGACCCAGTACTTC.

This clonotype was detected only once. The chain recombines TRBV3-1 with TRBJ2-5; perhaps D is TRBD1 or TRBD2 (5 bases each). The CDR3 length is 16 residues. Germline-derived CDR1 and CDR2 are LGHDT and YNNKEL (reference sequence). V lost 0 bases, J lost 4 bases, and 15 bases lay in between. Written as DNA, the CDR3 is TGTGCCAGCAGCCAAGATACGAATACGGGACGAGAGACCCAGTACTTC. It codes for CASSQDTNTGRETQYF.

The chain employs TRBV18 and TRBJ2-7; a possible D gene is TRBD2 (6 bases). V gave up 4 bases and J gave up 6 bases, with 19 bases separating them. Germline CDR1 KGHSH, CDR2 LQKENI. The CDR3 is 15 residues long. The CDR3 DNA reads as TGTGCCAGCTCACGCGGGATCGCGGGCGAGGGCGAGCAGTACTTC. It is translated as CASSRGIAGEGEQYF.

The genes are TRBV12-3 or TRBV12-4 and TRBJ2-6, with D hard to call. Trimming cost V 3 bases and J 0 bases, with 15 bases left between them. The CDR3 spans 18 residues. For the CDR3, the DNA is TGTGCCAGCAGTTTCGGTCGGAGCGTTAGCTCTGGGGCCAACGTCCTGACTTTC. It encodes CASSFGRSVSSGANVLTF.

CDR3 nucleotide sequence: TGCGCCAGCAGCGCCGGGACTAGCGGGATGGGAGAGCAGTACTTC. Protein: CASSAGTSGMGEQYF. The rearrangement joins TRBV5-1 to TRBJ2-7; 13 nucleotides agree with TRBD2. J gave up 7 bases and V 4 bases, and 8 bases lay outside the gene matches. The CDR3 is 15 residues long. CDR1 and CDR2 (germline): SGHRS, YFSETQ.

This chain links TRBV30 with TRBJ1-2; 8 bases agree with TRBD1. J lost 6 bases, V lost 2 bases, and 2 bases had no gene match. The CDR3 has 12 residues. Germline CDR1 is GTSNPN and CDR2 is SVGIG (reference sequence). The CDR3 reads CAWSTRGHGYTF. Here the CDR3 DNA reads TGTGCCTGGAGTACCAGGGGGCATGGCTACACCTTC.

This sequence joins TRBV7-8 and TRBJ2-7; D gene unclear. The germline V gene has CDR1 SGHVS and CDR2 FQNEAQ. The V gene lost 0 bases and the J gene lost 4 bases, with 10 bases spanning the gap. This CDR3 region has 14 residues. The CDR3 DNA reads TGTGCCAGCAGCTTAGCAGGGATCCAATACGAGCAGTACTTC. Protein: CASSLAGIQYEQYF.